Each of the 15 T cell receptor beta chains below was sequenced from the same sample in a study of cytotoxic CD8 clonotypes in ibrutinib-treated CLL. Clones were sequenced by immunoSEQ multiplex PCR, and TCRdb holds only the in-frame ones, with some missing. The top ten clones hold over 10% of a sample with over 200,000 clones, 79% of them seen once. The specimen comprised PBMCs, sampled after 12 months of ibrutinib treatment. Receptor source: a human donor with chronic lymphocytic leukemia.

The rearrangement links TRBV7-9 to TRBJ2-2; 13 nucleotides agree with TRBD2. The J segment lost 4 bases and the V segment lost 4 bases, leaving 12 bases of the junction unmatched. This CDR3 region has 19 residues. From germline, CDR1 is SEHNR and CDR2 FQNEAQ (reference sequence). The CDR3 here is CASSYAILAGGPVTGELFF. The DNA of the CDR3 is TGTGCCAGCAGCTACGCCATACTAGCGGGGGGGCCGGTCACCGGGGAGCTGTTTTTT.

V is TRBV7-9 and J is TRBJ2-1; D is perhaps TRBD1 (6 bases). The ends were cut back, 5 bases at V and 7 bases at J, with 12 bases in the middle. This CDR3 contains 13 residues. CDR1 and CDR2 (germline): SEHNR, FQNEAQ (reference sequence). CDR3 sequence reads: CASSGLQGNEQFF. Written as DNA, the CDR3 is TGTGCCAGCAGCGGCTTACAGGGTAATGAGCAGTTCTTC. The full variable domain, its missing parts supplied by reference TRBV7-9 and TRBJ2-1, is DTGVSQNPRHKITKRGQNVTFRCDPISEHNRLYWYRQTLGQGPEFLTYFQNEAQLEKSRLLSDRFSAERPKGSFSTLEIQRTEQGDSAMYLCASSGLQGNEQFFGPGTRLTVL.

The chain uses TRBV5-1 and TRBJ2-5; D perhaps matches TRBD2 (6 bases). The CDR3 totals 15 residues. Germline CDR1 reads SGHRS; CDR2 reads YFSETQ. V was pared by 3 bases and J by 1 base, with 13 bases between. The CDR3 is CASSYSPGVQETQYF. The CDR3, as DNA: TGCGCCAGCAGCTATTCTCCGGGAGTCCAAGAGACCCAGTACTTC.

This clone was counted only a few times. Sequence at one end of the junction differs from germline and may be a read error. The chain has TRBV7-7 and TRBJ2-1; D call uncertain. Looked up from germline, CDR1 is SSHAT and CDR2 is FNYEAQ (reference sequence). The CDR3 is 13 amino acids. The CDR3 DNA follows: TGTGCTAGCAGCCCCAACATCGACAATGAGCAGTTCTTC. Protein: CASSPNIDNEQFF.

The chain has TRBV2 and TRBJ2-5, with 8 bases lining up with TRBD2. V was clipped by 5 bases and J by 2 bases; unmatched bases: 1. Germline CDR1 SNHLY, CDR2 FYNNEI. CDR3 size: 13 residues. The CDR3 DNA is TGTGCCAGCAGTCCGGGGGGGCAAGAGACCCAGTACTTC. This encodes CASSPGGQETQYF.

This clone has only one observation. This chain uses TRBV6-5 with TRBJ2-7; 10 nucleotides align to TRBD1. The length of the CDR3 is 16 residues. The V segment lost 2 bases and the J segment 5 bases; nucleotides outside the gene matches: 9. In germline, CDR1 is MNHEY, CDR2 SVGAGI. CDR3 residues: CASSYGTGTGVHEQYF. The CDR3 nucleotides read TGTGCCAGCAGTTACGGCACCGGGACAGGGGTCCACGAGCAGTACTTC.

The rearrangement uses TRBV4-2 and TRBJ2-7; TRBD1 might be the D (5 bases). The CDR3 length is 13 residues. Trimming removed 4 bases at V and 2 bases at J, with 9 bases between. Germline V gene lookup returns CDR1 LGHNA and CDR2 YNFKEQ. Here the CDR3 reads CASSPSTAYEQYF. CDR3 sequence (DNA): TGTGCCAGCAGCCCTTCGACAGCCTACGAGCAGTACTTC.

This clone was recorded once. The J gene is TRBJ1-1, the V gene TRBV2; a weak D match, TRBD1 (6 bases). Germline CDR1 and CDR2: SNHLY and FYNNEI. V lost 4 bases to trimming and J lost 7 bases, with 10 bases between them. The CDR3 spans 12 residues. Written as DNA, the CDR3 is TGTGCCAGCAGTGTCGACAGGTTTGAAGCTTTCTTT. Translated, it gives CASSVDRFEAFF.

This rearrangement joins TRBV18 to TRBJ2-1; tentatively, D is TRBD2 (6 bases). This CDR3 is built from 14 residues. Trimming took off 6 bases at V and 6 bases at J, with 15 bases between the two ends. CDR1 is KGHSH and CDR2 is LQKENI in the germline V gene. The CDR3 region is CASSELQEGNEQFF. The CDR3 nucleotides are TGTGCCAGCTCTGAACTGCAGGAGGGCAATGAGCAGTTCTTC.

The chain employs TRBV7-9 and TRBJ2-1; TRBD2 matches 14 bases. V lost 5 bases and J lost 7; bases outside the gene matches: 10. Germline assignment: CDR1 SEHNR and CDR2 FQNEAQ (reference sequence). The CDR3 totals 17 residues. The DNA of the CDR3 is TGTGCCAGCAGCCGAATAAGACTAGCGGGGGGGAGTAATGAGCAGTTCTTC. Amino acid sequence: CASSRIRLAGGSNEQFF.

This clone was picked up one time. The chain is built from TRBV15 and TRBJ2-1, with TRBD1 matching over 9 bases. The CDR3 consists of 15 residues. V lost 1 base, J lost 4 bases, and 2 bases stayed unmatched. Germline values: CDR1 LNHNV, CDR2 YYDKDF (reference sequence). The CDR3 protein is CATSRGGTGYNEQFF. In DNA form, the CDR3 reads TGTGCCACCAGCAGAGGAGGGACAGGGTACAATGAGCAGTTCTTC. Combining the CDR3 with reference TRBV15 and TRBJ2-1 gives the whole variable domain DAMVIQNPRYQVTQFGKPVTLSCSQTLNHNVMYWYQQKSSQAPKLLFHYYDKDFNNEADTPDNFQSRRPNTSFCFLDIRSPGLGDTAMYLCATSRGGTGYNEQFFGPGTRLTVL.

V usage is TRBV5-1 and J usage is TRBJ2-1; TRBD1 aligns across 7 bases. The V segment lost 3 bases and the J segment 8 bases; nucleotides outside the gene matches: 11. The CDR3 consists of 15 residues. The germline gives CDR1 SGHRS, CDR2 YFSETQ. CDR3 nucleotides: TGCGCCAGCAGCTCTTTAGGGGGCGGCAGGGATGAGCAGTTCTTC. Translated, it gives CASSSLGGGRDEQFF.

This clone was detected only a few times. The gene calls are TRBV18 and TRBJ1-2; D is uncertain. The V and J ends lost 2 bases and 6 bases respectively, with 13 bases between them. Germline CDR1 and CDR2: KGHSH and LQKENI. There are 14 residues in the CDR3. The CDR3 is CASSPTPEGNGYTF. The CDR3 DNA sequence: TGTGCCAGCTCACCAACGCCCGAGGGCAATGGCTACACCTTC.

In nucleotides, the CDR3 is TGTGCCAGCAGCCCCTATCCCGGACAGGGGACCGCCGGGGAGCTGTTTTTT. It specifies CASSPYPGQGTAGELFF. This rearrangement joins TRBV14 to TRBJ2-2, with 9 bases lining up with TRBD1. CDR3 length: 17 residues. Unmatched junction bases numbered 12, after V lost 4 bases and J lost 6 bases. Germline assignment: CDR1 SGHDN and CDR2 FVKESK.

This clone was counted many times. The chain recombines TRBV5-5 with TRBJ2-4, with TRBD1 matching 8 bases. Germline CDR1 is SGHKS and CDR2 is YYEKEE (reference sequence). Trimming cost V 4 bases and J 0 bases; bases outside gene matches: 6. The CDR3 contains 16 residues. As DNA, the CDR3 is TGTGCCAGCAGCCCGGACAGGGTGAAAGCCAAAAACATTCAGTACTTC. Its translation is CASSPDRVKAKNIQYF.